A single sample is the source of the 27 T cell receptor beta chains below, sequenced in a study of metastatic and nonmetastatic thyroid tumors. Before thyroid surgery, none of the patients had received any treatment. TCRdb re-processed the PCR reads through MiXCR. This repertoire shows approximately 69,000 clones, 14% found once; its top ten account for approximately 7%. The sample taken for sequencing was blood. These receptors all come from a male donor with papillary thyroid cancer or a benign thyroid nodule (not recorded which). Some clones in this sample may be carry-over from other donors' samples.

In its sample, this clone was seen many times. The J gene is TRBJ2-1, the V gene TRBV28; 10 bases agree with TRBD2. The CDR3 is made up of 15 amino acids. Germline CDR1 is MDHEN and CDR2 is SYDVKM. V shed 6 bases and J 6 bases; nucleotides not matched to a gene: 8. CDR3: CASSTAGGVSNEQFF. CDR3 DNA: TGTGCCAGCAGCACAGCGGGAGGGGTATCCAATGAGCAGTTCTTC.

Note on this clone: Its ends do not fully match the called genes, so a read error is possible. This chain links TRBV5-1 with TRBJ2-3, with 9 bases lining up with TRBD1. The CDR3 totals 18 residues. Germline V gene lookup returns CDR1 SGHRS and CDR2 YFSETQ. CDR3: CANSSARYRGRNTDTQYF. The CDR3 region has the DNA TGCGCCAACAGCTCCGCCCGGTACAGGGGGCGAAACACAGATACGCAGTATTTT.

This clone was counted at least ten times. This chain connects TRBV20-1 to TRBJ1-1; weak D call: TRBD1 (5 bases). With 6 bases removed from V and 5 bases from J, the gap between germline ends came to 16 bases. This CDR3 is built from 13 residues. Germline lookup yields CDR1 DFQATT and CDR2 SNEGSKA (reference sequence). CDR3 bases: TGCAGTGCCCCGGGGGTGGGGCGGACTGAAGCTTTCTTT. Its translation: CSAPGVGRTEAFF.

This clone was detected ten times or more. The DNA for the CDR3 is TGTGCCAGCAGCCTACCTAGGGCCCCTGTTGAGCAGTTCTTC. Residues: CASSLPRAPVEQFF. The chain couples TRBV4-2 to TRBJ2-1; D ambiguous. The CDR3 runs 14 residues. V was pared by 4 bases and J by 9 bases, with 16 bases between. Per germline, CDR1 LGHNA and CDR2 YNFKEQ.

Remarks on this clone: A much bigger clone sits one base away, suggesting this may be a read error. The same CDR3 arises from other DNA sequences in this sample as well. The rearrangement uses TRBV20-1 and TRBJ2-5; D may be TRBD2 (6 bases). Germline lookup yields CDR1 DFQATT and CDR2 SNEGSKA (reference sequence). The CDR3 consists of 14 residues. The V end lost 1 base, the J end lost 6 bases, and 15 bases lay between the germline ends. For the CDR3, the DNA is TGCAGTGCTAGAGGCGGTACTAGCAGGAAGACCCAGTACTTC. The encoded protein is CSARGGTSRKTQYF.

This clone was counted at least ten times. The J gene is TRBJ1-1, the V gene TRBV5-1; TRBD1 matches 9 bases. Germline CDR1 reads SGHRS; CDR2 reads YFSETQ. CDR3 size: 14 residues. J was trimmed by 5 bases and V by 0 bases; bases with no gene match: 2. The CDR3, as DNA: TGCGCCAGCAGCTTGGTGGACAGGGGAACTGAAGCTTTCTTT. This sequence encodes CASSLVDRGTEAFF.

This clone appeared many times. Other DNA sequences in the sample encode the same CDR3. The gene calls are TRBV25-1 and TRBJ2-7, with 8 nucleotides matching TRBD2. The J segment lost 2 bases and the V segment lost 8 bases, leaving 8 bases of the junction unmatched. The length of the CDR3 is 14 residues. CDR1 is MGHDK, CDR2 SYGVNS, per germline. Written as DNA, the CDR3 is TGTGCCAGCGGAGGGACTAGTCCTACCTACGAGCAGTACGTC. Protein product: CASGGTSPTYEQYV.

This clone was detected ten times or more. The CDR3 spells CATSRVRGKAEQYF. CDR3 DNA sequence: TGTGCCACCAGCAGAGTACGTGGAAAAGCGGAGCAGTACTTC. V and J are TRBV15 and TRBJ2-7; no definite D call. Germline V lookup: CDR1 LNHNV, CDR2 YYDKDF (reference sequence). The CDR3 contains 14 residues. V shed 1 base and J shed 7 bases, with 14 bases lying between them.

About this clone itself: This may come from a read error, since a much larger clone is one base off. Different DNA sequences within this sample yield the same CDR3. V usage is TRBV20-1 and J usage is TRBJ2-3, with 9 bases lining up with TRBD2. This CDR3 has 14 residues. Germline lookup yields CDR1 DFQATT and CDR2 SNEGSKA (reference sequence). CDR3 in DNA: TGCAGTGCTAGACAGGGGACTAGCACGGATACGCAGTATTTT. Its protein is CSARQGTSTDTQYF.

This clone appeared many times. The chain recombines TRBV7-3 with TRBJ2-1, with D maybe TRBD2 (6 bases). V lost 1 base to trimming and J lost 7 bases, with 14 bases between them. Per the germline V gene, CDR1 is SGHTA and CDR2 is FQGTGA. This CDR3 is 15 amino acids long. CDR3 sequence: CASSLIAGSHNEQFF. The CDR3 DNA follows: TGTGCCAGCAGCTTAATTGCGGGATCCCATAATGAGCAGTTCTTC.

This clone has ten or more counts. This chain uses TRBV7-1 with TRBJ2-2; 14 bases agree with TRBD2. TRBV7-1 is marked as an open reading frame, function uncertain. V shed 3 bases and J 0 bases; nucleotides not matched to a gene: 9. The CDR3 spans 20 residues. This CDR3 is CASSSPPGLAGVTNTGELFF. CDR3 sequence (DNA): TGTGCCAGCAGCTCCCCTCCGGGACTAGCGGGAGTAACGAACACCGGGGAGCTGTTTTTT.

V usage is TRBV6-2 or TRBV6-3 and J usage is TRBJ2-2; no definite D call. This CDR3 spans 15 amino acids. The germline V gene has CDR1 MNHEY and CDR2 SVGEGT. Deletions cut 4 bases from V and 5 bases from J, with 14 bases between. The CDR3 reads CASSSRRSKTGELFF. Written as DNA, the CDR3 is TGTGCCAGCAGTTCCCGTCGCAGTAAGACCGGGGAGCTGTTTTTT.

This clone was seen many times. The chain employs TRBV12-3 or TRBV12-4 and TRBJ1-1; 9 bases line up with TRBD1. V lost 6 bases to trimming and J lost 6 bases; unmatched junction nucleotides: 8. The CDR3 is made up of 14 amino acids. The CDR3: CASRSGTGSAEAFF. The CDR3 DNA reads TGTGCCAGCAGGTCCGGGACAGGGTCAGCTGAAGCTTTCTTT.

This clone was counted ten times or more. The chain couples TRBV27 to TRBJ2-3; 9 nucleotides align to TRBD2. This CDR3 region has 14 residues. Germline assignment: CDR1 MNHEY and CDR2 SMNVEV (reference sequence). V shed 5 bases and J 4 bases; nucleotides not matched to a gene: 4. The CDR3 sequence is CASSLRTSADTQYF. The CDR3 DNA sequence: TGTGCCAGCAGTCTCCGGACTAGCGCAGATACGCAGTATTTT.

The CDR3, as DNA: TGTGCCAGCAGCTTGGAAGGGACAGAGACCCAGTACTTC. Its protein is CASSLEGTETQYF. The V gene is TRBV5-6, the J gene TRBJ2-5; TRBD1 or TRBD2 may be the D gene (5 bases each). The V and J ends lost 0 bases and 4 bases respectively, with 7 bases between them. Germline V lookup: CDR1 SGHDT, CDR2 YYEEEE. The CDR3 sequence is 13 residues long.

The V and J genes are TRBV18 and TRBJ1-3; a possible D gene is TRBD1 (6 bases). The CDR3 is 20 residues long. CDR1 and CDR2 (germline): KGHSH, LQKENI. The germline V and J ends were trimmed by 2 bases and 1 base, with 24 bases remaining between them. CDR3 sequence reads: CASSPGQARGYFGSGNTIYF. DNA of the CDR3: TGTGCCAGCTCACCAGGGCAGGCCAGGGGTTATTTCGGGTCTGGAAACACCATATATTTT.

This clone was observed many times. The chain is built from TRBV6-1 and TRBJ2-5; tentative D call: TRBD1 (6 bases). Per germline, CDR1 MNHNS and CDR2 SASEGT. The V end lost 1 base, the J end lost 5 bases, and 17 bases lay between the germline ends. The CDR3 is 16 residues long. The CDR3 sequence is CASSEVTGEGGETQYF. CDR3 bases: TGTGCCAGCAGTGAAGTGACAGGTGAAGGTGGGGAGACCCAGTACTTC.

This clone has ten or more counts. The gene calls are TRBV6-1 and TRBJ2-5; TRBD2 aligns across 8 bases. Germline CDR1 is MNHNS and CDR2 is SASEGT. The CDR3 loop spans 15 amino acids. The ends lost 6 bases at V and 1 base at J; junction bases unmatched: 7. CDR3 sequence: CASRPRAGGQETQYF. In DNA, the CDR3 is TGTGCCAGCAGACCAAGGGCGGGGGGCCAAGAGACCCAGTACTTC.

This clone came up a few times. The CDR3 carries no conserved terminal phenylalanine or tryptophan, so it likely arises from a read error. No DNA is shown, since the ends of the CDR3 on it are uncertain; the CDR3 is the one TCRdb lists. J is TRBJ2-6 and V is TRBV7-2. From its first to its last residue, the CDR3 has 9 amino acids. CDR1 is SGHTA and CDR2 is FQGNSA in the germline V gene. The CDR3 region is CASSLIPSA.

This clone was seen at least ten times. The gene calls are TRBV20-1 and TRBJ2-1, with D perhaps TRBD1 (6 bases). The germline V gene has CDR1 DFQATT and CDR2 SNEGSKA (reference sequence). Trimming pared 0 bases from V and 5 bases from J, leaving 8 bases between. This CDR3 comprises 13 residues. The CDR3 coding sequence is TGCAGTGCTAGAGATTGGACAGACAATGAGCAGTTCTTC. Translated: CSARDWTDNEQFF.

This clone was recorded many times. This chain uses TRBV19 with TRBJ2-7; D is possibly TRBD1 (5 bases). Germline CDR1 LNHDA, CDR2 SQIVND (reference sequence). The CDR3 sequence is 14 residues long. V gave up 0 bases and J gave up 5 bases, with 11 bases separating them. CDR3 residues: CASSIDITQDEQYF. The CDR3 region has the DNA TGTGCCAGTAGTATAGATATAACACAGGACGAGCAGTACTTC.

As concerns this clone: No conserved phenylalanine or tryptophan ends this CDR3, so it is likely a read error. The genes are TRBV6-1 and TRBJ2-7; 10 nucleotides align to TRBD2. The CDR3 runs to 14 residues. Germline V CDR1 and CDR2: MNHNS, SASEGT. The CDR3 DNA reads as TGTGCCAGCATTGAAGCGGGGGGGCTGTACGAGCAGTACATC. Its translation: CASIEAGGLYEQYI.

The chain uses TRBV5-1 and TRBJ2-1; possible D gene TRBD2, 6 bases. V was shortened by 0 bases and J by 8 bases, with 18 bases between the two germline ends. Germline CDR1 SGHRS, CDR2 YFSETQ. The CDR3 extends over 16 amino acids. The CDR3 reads CASSLGTKCNYDEQFF. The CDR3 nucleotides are TGCGCCAGCAGCTTGGGGACTAAGTGCAATTACGATGAGCAGTTCTTC.

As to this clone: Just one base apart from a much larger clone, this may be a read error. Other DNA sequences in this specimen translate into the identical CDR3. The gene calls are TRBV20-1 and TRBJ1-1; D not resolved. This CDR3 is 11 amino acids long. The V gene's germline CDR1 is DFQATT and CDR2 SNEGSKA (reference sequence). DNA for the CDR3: TGCAGTGCTACCATAAGGACTGAAGCTTTCTTC. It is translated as CSATIRTEAFF.

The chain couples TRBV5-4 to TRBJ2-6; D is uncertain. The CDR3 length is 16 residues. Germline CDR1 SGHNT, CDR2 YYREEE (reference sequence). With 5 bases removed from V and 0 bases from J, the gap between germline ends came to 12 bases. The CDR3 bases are TGTGCCAGCAGTTCGTTCCTTCACTCTGGGGCCAACGTCCTGACTTTC. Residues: CASSSFLHSGANVLTF.

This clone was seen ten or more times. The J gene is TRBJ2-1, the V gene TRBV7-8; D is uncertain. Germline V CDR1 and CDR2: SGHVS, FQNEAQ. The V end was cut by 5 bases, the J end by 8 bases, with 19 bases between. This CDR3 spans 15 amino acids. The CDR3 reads CASSPRVHAVDEQFF. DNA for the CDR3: TGTGCCAGCAGCCCCAGAGTCCACGCCGTCGATGAGCAGTTCTTC. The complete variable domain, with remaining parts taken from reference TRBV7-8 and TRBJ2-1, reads GAGVSQSPRYKVAKRGQDVALRCDPISGHVSLFWYQQALGQGPEFLTYFQNEAQLDKSGLPSDRFFAERPEGSVSTLKIQRTQQEDSAVYLCASSPRVHAVDEQFFGPGTRLTVL.

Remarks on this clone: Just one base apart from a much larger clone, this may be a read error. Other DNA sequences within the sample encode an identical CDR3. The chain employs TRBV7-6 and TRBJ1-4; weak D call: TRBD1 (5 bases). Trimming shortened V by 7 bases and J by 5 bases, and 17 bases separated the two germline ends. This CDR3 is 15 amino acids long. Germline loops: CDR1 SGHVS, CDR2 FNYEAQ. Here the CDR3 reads CASTYLGTGNEKLFF. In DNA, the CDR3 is TGTGCCAGCACCTATCTAGGGACGGGCAATGAAAAACTGTTTTTT.